Each of the 23 T cell receptor beta chains below was sequenced from the same sample in a study of blood T cell repertoires in COVID-19. Sequencing was performed with immunoSEQ multiplex PCR; in TCRdb, only in-frame clones are kept and a portion is missing. The table includes 250,000 or so clones, roughly nine tenths detected once. Sequencing was done on a sample of peripheral blood. All receptors come from a man aged 60 to 69 with acute or convalescent COVID-19.

This rearrangement joins TRBV6-1 to TRBJ1-1; D remains ambiguous. Germline V gene data show CDR1 as MNHNS and CDR2 as SASEGT. The CDR3 contains 11 residues. V was clipped by 3 bases and J by 3 bases, with 2 bases between them. CDR3 sequence reads: CASSDDTEAFF. CDR3 in DNA: TGTGCCAGCAGTGACGACACTGAAGCTTTCTTT.

CDR3 nucleotide sequence: TGTGCCACCAGCCCGGACAGGGCTGTGAACACTGAAGCTTTCTTT. This codes for CATSPDRAVNTEAFF. The chain combines TRBV15 with TRBJ1-1; TRBD1 agrees at 8 bases. Germline-derived CDR1 and CDR2 are LNHNV and YYDKDF (reference sequence). CDR3 length: 15 residues. V was pared by 5 bases and J by 0 bases, with 5 bases of the junction left unmatched.

The sample holds a few counts of this clone. The chain combines TRBV7-9 with TRBJ1-4; D remains unclear. The ends were cut back, 5 bases at V and 10 bases at J, with 14 bases in the middle. CDR3 length equals 13 residues. CDR1 and CDR2 from the germline V gene are SEHNR and FQNEAQ (reference sequence). CDR3 sequence reads: CASSPRAFGKLFF. The CDR3 DNA sequence: TGTGCCAGCAGCCCCCGCGCGTTCGGAAAACTGTTTTTT.

The chain combines TRBV10-3 with TRBJ2-7; TRBD1 matches 7 bases. Germline values: CDR1 ENHRY, CDR2 SYGVKD. V shed 5 bases and J 6 bases; nucleotides not matched to a gene: 1. This CDR3 is 11 amino acids long. The CDR3 reads CAISSGGEQYF. The DNA of the CDR3 is TGTGCCATCAGTTCAGGGGGCGAGCAGTACTTC.

In its sample, this clone was seen a few times. The junction shows a germline mismatch at one end, possibly a read error. This chain links TRBV3-1 (or the pseudogene TRBV3-2) with TRBJ2-7; a possible D gene is TRBD1 (7 bases). Germline V gene data show CDR1 as LGHDT and CDR2 as YNNKEL (reference sequence). The CDR3 loop spans 12 amino acids. The CDR3: CASSAGGLADNF. As DNA, the CDR3 is TGTGCCAGCAGCGCAGGGGGGCTAGCTGACAACTTC.

The J gene is TRBJ1-1, the V gene TRBV3-1 (or the pseudogene TRBV3-2), with 7 bases aligning to TRBD1. Germline V lookup: CDR1 LGHDT, CDR2 YNNKEL (reference sequence). J lost 4 bases, V lost 6 bases, and 5 bases had no gene match. CDR3 length: 13 amino acids. CDR3 in DNA: TGTGCCAGCAGTAGCCGACAGGGCACTGAAGCTTTCTTT. Its protein is CASSSRQGTEAFF.

This chain's CDR3 is CATSDLLPGGTGANYGYTF. The CDR3, as DNA: TGTGCCACCAGTGATTTGCTTCCGGGCGGAACGGGGGCTAACTATGGCTACACCTTC. The V call is TRBV24-1, the J call TRBJ1-2, with D possibly being TRBD1 (5 bases). Per the germline V gene, CDR1 is KGHDR and CDR2 is SFDVKD. The V end lost 0 bases, the J end lost 0 bases, and 19 bases lay between the germline ends. CDR3 length: 19 residues.

The chain employs TRBV19 and TRBJ2-5, with TRBD2 identical over 7 bases. Looked up from germline, CDR1 is LNHDA and CDR2 is SQIVND (reference sequence). With 5 bases clipped from V and 4 bases from J, the junction kept 1 base outside the gene matches. This CDR3 has 12 residues. The CDR3, as DNA: TGTGCCAGTAGTCCGGGGGGAGAGACCCAGTACTTC. Translation: CASSPGGETQYF.

The CDR3 spells CASRHDRASGYGYTF. As DNA, the CDR3 is TGTGCCAGCAGGCACGACAGGGCGAGTGGCTATGGCTACACCTTC. V and J are TRBV6-5 and TRBJ1-2; 7 nucleotides align to TRBD1. The trim removed 6 bases at V and 4 bases at J, leaving 11 bases unmatched. Germline V gene data show CDR1 as MNHEY and CDR2 as SVGAGI. The CDR3 is 15 amino acids.

This sequence joins TRBV14 and TRBJ1-3; D gene uncertain. This CDR3 spans 16 amino acids. Germline V gives CDR1 SGHDN, CDR2 FVKESK. V gave up 1 base and J gave up 0 bases, with 10 bases separating them. CDR3 amino acids: CASSQAKADSGNTIYF. In DNA, the CDR3 is TGTGCCAGCAGCCAAGCCAAGGCGGACTCTGGAAACACCATATATTTT. Based on the CDR3 plus reference TRBV14 and TRBJ1-3, the full variable domain is EAGVTQFPSHSVIEKGQTVTLRCDPISGHDNLYWYRRVMGKEIKFLLHFVKESKQDESGMPNNRFLAERTGGTYSTLKVQPAELEDSGVYFCASSQAKADSGNTIYFGEGSWLTVV.

This chain uses TRBV4-3 with TRBJ2-7; 11 bases map to TRBD2. CDR3 size: 15 residues. Germline V gives CDR1 LGHNA, CDR2 YSLEER. Trimming removed 5 bases from V and 0 bases from J; junction bases left unmatched: 3. As DNA, the CDR3 is TGCGCCAGCAGCGCGACTAGCGGGATCTCCTACGAGCAGTACTTC. This gives the protein CASSATSGISYEQYF.

This clone appeared once. The rearrangement uses TRBV5-1 and TRBJ2-5; D is undetermined. Germline V CDR1 and CDR2: SGHRS, YFSETQ. V shed 4 bases and J shed 3 bases, with 13 bases lying between them. The CDR3 totals 14 residues. CDR3 region: CASSPDPQKETQYF. CDR3 sequence (DNA): TGCGCCAGCAGCCCAGACCCACAGAAAGAGACCCAGTACTTC.

This clone came up a few times. This chain uses TRBV5-1 with TRBJ1-3; a weak D match, TRBD1 (6 bases). The CDR3 contains 15 residues. V was clipped by 4 bases and J by 2 bases, with 13 bases between them. Germline V gene data show CDR1 as SGHRS and CDR2 as YFSETQ. This chain's CDR3 is CASSAGTSAGNTIYF. The CDR3 nucleotides are TGCGCCAGCAGCGCCGGGACAAGCGCTGGAAACACCATATATTTT.

The chain combines TRBV28 with TRBJ2-7; D may be TRBD2 (5 bases). V lost 7 bases and J lost 3, with 13 bases in between. The CDR3 is made up of 13 amino acids. Germline V gives CDR1 MDHEN, CDR2 SYDVKM. CDR3 in DNA: TGTGCCAGCACCGGGGATCAACGCTACGAGCAGTACTTC. Encoded protein: CASTGDQRYEQYF.

This clone was picked up one time. The chain uses TRBV19 and TRBJ2-7; 14 bases are shared with TRBD2. The germline V gene encodes CDR1 LNHDA and CDR2 SQIVND (reference sequence). The CDR3 runs 15 residues. The V segment lost 4 bases and the J segment 7 bases; nucleotides outside the gene matches: 6. CDR3 sequence reads: CASSKGLAGEHEQYF. The CDR3 nucleotides are TGTGCCAGTAGTAAGGGACTAGCGGGAGAACATGAGCAGTACTTC.

This chain joins TRBV21-1 and TRBJ2-7; TRBD2 is taken as the D call from the table, unchecked against the DNA. TRBV21-1 is a pseudogene. This CDR3 is 15 amino acids long. CDR3 amino acids: CASSKIGAGAYEQYF. As DNA, the CDR3 is TGTGCCAGCAGCAAAATCGGAGCGGGAGCCTACGAGCAGTACTTC.

This sequence joins TRBV19 and TRBJ2-6, with 8 bases lining up with TRBD1. The CDR3 sequence is 21 residues long. V lost 5 bases, J lost 0 bases, and 18 bases stayed unmatched. Germline CDR1 is LNHDA and CDR2 is SQIVND (reference sequence). DNA of the CDR3: TGTGCCAGTAGTCACACCAGGGGAGCCGGGACAGGTCCCTCTGGGGCCAACGTCCTGACTTTC. It codes for CASSHTRGAGTGPSGANVLTF.

The chain employs TRBV5-1 and TRBJ2-3; weak D call: TRBD2 (5 bases). Trimming removed 6 bases at V and 4 bases at J, with 15 bases between. Germline V gene data show CDR1 as SGHRS and CDR2 as YFSETQ. This CDR3 is built from 14 residues. The CDR3 here is CASKTDFGADTQYF. The CDR3 DNA is TGCGCCAGCAAAACGGACTTTGGGGCAGATACGCAGTATTTT.

The chain couples TRBV7-8 to TRBJ1-6; D is unclear. Trimming removed 0 bases from V and 4 bases from J, with 4 bases in between. The CDR3 length is 14 residues. Germline V lookup: CDR1 SGHVS, CDR2 FQNEAQ. The CDR3 region has the DNA TGTGCCAGCAGCTTAGCTCCGTATAATTCACCCCTCCACTTT. Its translation: CASSLAPYNSPLHF.

In this sample, this clone turned up a few times. This chain uses TRBV5-1 with TRBJ2-7; 8 bases fit TRBD2. Germline V gives CDR1 SGHRS, CDR2 YFSETQ. The CDR3 is 14 residues long. Losses at the gene ends were 3 bases for V and 5 bases for J; bases not matched to a gene: 7. This CDR3 is CASSSGAGVDEQYF. In DNA, the CDR3 is TGCGCCAGCAGCTCCGGAGCGGGGGTCGACGAGCAGTACTTC.

The gene calls are TRBV11-3 and TRBJ2-7, with D perhaps matching TRBD1 (6 bases). CDR1 is SGHNT and CDR2 is YENEEA in the germline V gene. This CDR3 contains 14 residues. Trimming took 3 bases from V and 1 from J, leaving 10 bases between them. The chain's CDR3 is CASSFATGSYEQYF. The CDR3 DNA reads TGTGCCAGCAGCTTCGCGACAGGTTCCTACGAGCAGTACTTC.

The V call is TRBV6-2 or TRBV6-3, the J call TRBJ1-5, with TRBD1 matching 7 bases. Losses at the gene ends were 3 bases for V and 6 bases for J; bases not matched to a gene: 8. The CDR3 extends over 15 amino acids. CDR1 and CDR2 (germline): MNHEY, SVGEGT. CDR3 protein: CASSYEGAPSQPQHF. CDR3 nucleotides: TGTGCCAGCAGTTATGAGGGGGCCCCTAGTCAGCCCCAGCATTTT.

The chain combines TRBV19 with TRBJ1-1, with TRBD1 identical over 8 bases. V lost 4 bases to trimming and J lost 5 bases; unmatched junction nucleotides: 6. This CDR3 region has 14 residues. Per germline, CDR1 LNHDA and CDR2 SQIVND (reference sequence). CDR3 DNA: TGTGCCAGTAGTACAGCCCGGACAGGGACTGAAGCTTTCTTT. Protein sequence: CASSTARTGTEAFF.